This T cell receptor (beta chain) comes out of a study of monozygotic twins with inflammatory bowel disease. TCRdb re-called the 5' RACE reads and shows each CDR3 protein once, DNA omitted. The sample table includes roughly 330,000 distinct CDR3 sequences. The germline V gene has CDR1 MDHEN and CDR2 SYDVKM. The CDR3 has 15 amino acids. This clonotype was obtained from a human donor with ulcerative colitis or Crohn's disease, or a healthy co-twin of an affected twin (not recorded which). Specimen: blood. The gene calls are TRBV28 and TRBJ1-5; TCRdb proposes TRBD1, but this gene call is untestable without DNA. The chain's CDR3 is CASSFHTGLNQPQHF.